The 18 T cell receptor beta chains below come from one sample, sequenced in a study of regulatory T cells in long-lasting Graves disease. The time point is: newly diagnosed GD, antithyroid drugs for less than 3 months. PBMC-derived RNA was used for the TCR library. With iRepertoire HTBI primers and Arm-PCR of CDR3 regions, TCR beta libraries were built. In TCRdb, the multiplex PCR reads were re-called with MiXCR into one record per CDR3 protein. The sample includes fewer than 500,000 distinct CDR3 sequences, around 15% of them seen just once. This sample also belongs to another study, concerning T cells in Graves' hyperthyroidism and ophthalmopathy.

Here the sequenced sample was peripheral blood mononuclear cells (PBMCs), taken at new diagnosis, from a patient treated with antithyroid drugs. These receptors all come from a man aged 40-49 years with Graves disease.

This clonotype was counted between two and nine times. The gene calls are TRBV12-5 and TRBJ2-7, with D possibly matching TRBD2 (6 bases). Germline loops: CDR1 LGHNT, CDR2 FRNRAP. The CDR3 sequence is 13 residues long. Trimming removed 4 bases at V and 1 base at J, with 8 bases between. For the CDR3, the DNA is TGTGCTAGTGGTTGGGACTGGTCCTACGAGCAGTACTTC. Translation gives CASGWDWSYEQYF.

Regarding this clonotype: Just one base apart from a much larger clone, this may be a read error. The chain couples TRBV2 to TRBJ2-1, with a possible D match to TRBD2 (5 bases). The CDR3 has 15 amino acids. Per the germline V gene, CDR1 is SNHLY and CDR2 is FYNNEI. Written as DNA, the CDR3 is TGTGCCAGCAGTGAAGGGCAGGCGGGCTTGAAGACCCAGCACTTC. Residues: CASSEGQAGLKTQHF.

In its sample, this clonotype was seen many times. The J gene is TRBJ2-7, the V gene TRBV28, with D tentatively TRBD1 (5 bases). The CDR3 extends over 12 amino acids. V was clipped by 7 bases and J by 4 bases, with 11 bases between them. Germline-derived CDR1 and CDR2 are MDHEN and SYDVKM. The CDR3 reads CASKIKGYEQYF. Here the CDR3 DNA reads TGTGCCAGCAAAATCAAGGGGTACGAGCAGTACTTC.

This clonotype has a count of ten or more. The rearrangement links TRBV28 to TRBJ2-7, with 7 nucleotides matching TRBD1. The V gene end was trimmed by 7 bases and the J gene end by 3 bases; junction bases not matched to a gene: 9. The CDR3 loop spans 14 amino acids. The germline CDR1 and CDR2 sequences are MDHEN and SYDVKM. This CDR3 is CASKTGTEYYEQYF. In nucleotides, the CDR3 is TGTGCCAGCAAAACCGGGACAGAGTACTACGAGCAGTACTTC.

This sequence joins TRBV12-3 or TRBV12-4 and TRBJ1-5; no clear D. The CDR3 extends over 14 amino acids. V gave up 6 bases and J gave up 2 bases, with 11 bases separating them. Here the CDR3 DNA reads TGTGCCAGCAGCCTGGACGGTCGCAATCAGCCCCAGCATTTT. Translation gives CASSLDGRNQPQHF.

There are many counts of this clonotype. The J gene is TRBJ2-7, the V gene TRBV10-3; 14 bases line up with TRBD2. With V trimmed by 6 bases and J by 6 bases, 10 bases remained unmatched. Germline V gene lookup returns CDR1 ENHRY and CDR2 SYGVKD. This CDR3 comprises 16 residues. In DNA form, the CDR3 reads TGTGCCATCAGGGGGACTAGCGGGAGCGGACGGCGCGAGCAGTACTTC. Protein: CAIRGTSGSGRREQYF.

This clonotype was seen at least ten times. The rearrangement links TRBV29-1 to TRBJ2-7; D is uncertain. The ends were cut back, 4 bases at V and 6 bases at J, with 10 bases in the middle. CDR1 and CDR2 (germline): SQVTM, ANQGSEA. The CDR3 extends over 11 amino acids. The CDR3 DNA reads as TGCAGCGTTGTCGGGTTTGGCGAGCAGTACTTC. Protein: CSVVGFGEQYF.

This clonotype was detected ten times or more. The V call is TRBV11-2, the J call TRBJ2-5; 8 bases agree with TRBD2. CDR1 and CDR2 from the germline V gene are SGHAT and FQNNGV. V gave up 3 bases and J gave up 3 bases; unmatched junction bases: 12. CDR3 length equals 17 residues. The CDR3 DNA is TGTGCCAGCAGCTTTTTGGGGCGCGGGAGGCCAAAAGAGACCCAGTACTTC. This sequence encodes CASSFLGRGRPKETQYF.

The chain uses TRBV2 and TRBJ2-3; 10 positions agree with TRBD2. CDR3 length: 17 amino acids. Germline CDR1 is SNHLY and CDR2 is FYNNEI. J lost 3 bases, V lost 1 base, and 7 bases had no gene match. CDR3 region: CASSEVAAGGPTDTQYF. CDR3 DNA: TGTGCCAGCAGTGAAGTGGCAGCGGGAGGGCCGACAGATACGCAGTATTTT.

This clonotype appeared a few times. V is TRBV12-3 or TRBV12-4 and J is TRBJ2-7, with 12 bases identical to TRBD1. The CDR3 covers 14 residues. J lost 7 bases, V lost 6 bases, and 7 bases had no gene match. CDR3 sequence: CASSPGQGAREQYF. CDR3 in DNA: TGTGCCAGCAGCCCGGGACAGGGGGCCAGGGAGCAGTACTTC.

This clonotype was observed at least ten times. The chain carries TRBV30 and TRBJ2-4, with D possibly matching TRBD1 (5 bases). CDR1 and CDR2 (germline): GTSNPN, SVGIG (reference sequence). The CDR3 runs to 11 residues. V was trimmed by 7 bases and J by 7 bases, leaving 11 bases between them. The CDR3 loop reads CAFQGTNIQYF. DNA for the CDR3: TGTGCCTTCCAGGGTACGAACATTCAGTACTTC.

The sample holds many counts of this clonotype. V and J are TRBV2 and TRBJ2-3, with 9 nucleotides matching TRBD2. The CDR3 is 15 amino acids. In germline, CDR1 is SNHLY, CDR2 FYNNEI. V lost 4 bases and J lost 0; bases outside the gene matches: 2. The CDR3 DNA sequence: TGTGCCAGCAGTGGCGGACTAGCGAGCACAGATACGCAGTATTTT. Its translation is CASSGGLASTDTQYF.

The V gene is TRBV20-1, the J gene TRBJ2-4; D is perhaps TRBD2 (5 bases). CDR1 and CDR2 from the germline V gene are DFQATT and SNEGSKA (reference sequence). The CDR3 runs to 14 residues. V shed 0 bases and J shed 6 bases, with 12 bases lying between them. CDR3 sequence reads: CSARDRGFLNIQYF. In DNA form, the CDR3 reads TGCAGTGCTAGAGATCGAGGGTTCCTAAACATTCAGTACTTC.

At least ten counts were recorded for this clonotype. This chain uses TRBV5-1 with TRBJ2-3; D is unresolved. Germline V CDR1 and CDR2: SGHRS, YFSETQ. Deletions cut 2 bases from V and 7 bases from J, with 17 bases between. The CDR3 totals 15 residues. CDR3 bases: TGCGCCAGCAGCTTCTCCGGGTCCCCACCCCATACGCAGTATTTT. Translating gives CASSFSGSPPHTQYF.

The rearrangement joins TRBV19 to TRBJ1-5; 8 bases agree with TRBD1. CDR1 and CDR2 from the germline V gene are LNHDA and SQIVND (reference sequence). The length of the CDR3 is 16 residues. V was clipped by 4 bases and J by 1 base; unmatched bases: 6. The CDR3: CASSTPDRASNQPQHF. The DNA for the CDR3 is TGTGCCAGTAGTACTCCGGACAGGGCAAGCAATCAGCCCCAGCATTTT.

The table lists this clonotype with many counts. The rearrangement uses TRBV6-5 and TRBJ2-6; D might be TRBD1 (6 bases). In germline, CDR1 is MNHEY, CDR2 SVGAGI. The CDR3 is made up of 16 amino acids. The V and J ends lost 4 bases and 2 bases respectively, with 12 bases between them. The CDR3 sequence: CASSSNRVPGANVLTF. DNA of the CDR3: TGTGCCAGCAGTTCTAACAGGGTACCTGGGGCCAACGTCCTGACTTTC.

This clonotype occurred many times. This rearrangement joins TRBV27 to TRBJ2-1; tentatively, D is TRBD2 (5 bases). This CDR3 is built from 15 residues. Per germline, CDR1 MNHEY and CDR2 SMNVEV (reference sequence). Trimming removed 6 bases from V and 0 bases from J, with 12 bases in between. The CDR3 loop is CASSLAPSSYNEQFF. The DNA of the CDR3 is TGTGCCAGCAGCTTAGCGCCCAGCTCCTACAATGAGCAGTTCTTC.

There are many counts of this clonotype. J is TRBJ2-7 and V is TRBV28, with 11 nucleotides matching TRBD2. From germline, CDR1 is MDHEN and CDR2 SYDVKM. Unmatched junction bases numbered 4, after V lost 3 bases and J lost 3 bases. The CDR3 has 15 residues. The CDR3 sequence is CASSLPGTSGYEQYF. CDR3 sequence (DNA): TGTGCCAGCAGTTTGCCCGGGACTAGCGGCTACGAGCAGTACTTC.